The 9 T cell receptor beta chains given below trace back to one sample, sequenced in a study of T cell responses to AZD1222 COVID-19 vaccine. TCRdb keeps only in-frame clones here, not all; method: immunoSEQ multiplex PCR. In the table there are fewer than 250,000 clones, approximately 94% of which are singletons. Sequences were derived from peripheral blood, sampled on day 0 of MenACWY control vaccination. The receptor source for this set is an adult in good health.

J is TRBJ1-5 and V is TRBV30; D is uncertain. The germline CDR1 and CDR2 sequences are GTSNPN and SVGIG (reference sequence). The ends were cut back, 1 base at V and 3 bases at J, with 13 bases in the middle. CDR3 size: 15 residues. For the CDR3, the DNA is TGTGCCTGGAGTGGCCCGTTTTGGAACAATCAGCCCCAGCATTTT. This sequence encodes CAWSGPFWNNQPQHF.

V gene TRBV19 combines with J gene TRBJ2-6; D possibly corresponds to TRBD1 (5 bases). With 7 bases removed from V and 3 bases from J, the gap between germline ends came to 13 bases. Germline V gene sequence: CDR1 LNHDA, CDR2 SQIVND (reference sequence). This CDR3 region has 15 residues. In DNA, the CDR3 is TGTGCCAGTAAATCCCAGGGAAGTGGGGCCAACGTCCTGACTTTC. Translating it yields CASKSQGSGANVLTF.

The rearrangement links TRBV7-8 to TRBJ1-1; D is uncertain. Trimming pared 4 bases from V and 6 bases from J, leaving 15 bases between. Germline lookup yields CDR1 SGHVS and CDR2 FQNEAQ. The length of the CDR3 is 14 residues. CDR3 DNA: TGTGCCAGCAGCTCCAACCGGGTTAAGGCTGAAGCTTTCTTT. Protein sequence: CASSSNRVKAEAFF.

The chain employs TRBV13 and TRBJ1-4, with D perhaps matching TRBD1 (5 bases). The V end was cut by 5 bases, the J end by 7 bases, with 20 bases between. Germline loops: CDR1 PRHDT, CDR2 FYEKMQ (reference sequence). The CDR3 has 16 residues. CDR3 sequence reads: CASSLREGREVEKLFF. CDR3 coding DNA: TGTGCCAGCAGCCTGCGTGAGGGCAGGGAGGTTGAAAAACTGTTTTTT. The entire variable domain, with the rest obtained from reference TRBV13 and TRBJ1-4, is as follows: AAGVIQSPRHLIKEKRETATLKCYPIPRHDTVYWYQQGPGQDPQFLISFYEKMQSDKGSIPDRFSAQQFSDYHSELNMSSLELGDSALYFCASSLREGREVEKLFFGSGTQLSVL.

The chain recombines TRBV18 with TRBJ1-5; no clear D gene. Germline assignment: CDR1 KGHSH and CDR2 LQKENI. This CDR3 spans 15 amino acids. V lost 3 bases to trimming and J lost 0 bases, with 9 bases between them. The CDR3 DNA sequence: TGTGCCAGCTCACCCGACGGAATTAGCAATCAGCCCCAGCATTTT. Its translation is CASSPDGISNQPQHF.

V gene TRBV7-2 combines with J gene TRBJ2-3; 12 bases match TRBD1. Germline lookup yields CDR1 SGHTA and CDR2 FQGNSA. V shed 4 bases and J 5 bases; nucleotides not matched to a gene: 7. The CDR3 extends over 16 amino acids. This CDR3 is CASSSSGTGGRDTQYF. CDR3 DNA sequence: TGTGCCAGCAGCTCCTCCGGGACAGGGGGCAGAGATACGCAGTATTTT.

V gene TRBV7-2 combines with J gene TRBJ2-2; 9 bases align to TRBD1. Losses at the gene ends were 3 bases for V and 4 bases for J; bases not matched to a gene: 3. The length of the CDR3 is 15 residues. Per the germline V gene, CDR1 is SGHTA and CDR2 is FQGNSA. CDR3 sequence: CASSFRQGGTGELFF. The CDR3 nucleotides are TGTGCCAGCAGCTTTAGACAGGGGGGCACCGGGGAGCTGTTTTTT.

The J gene is TRBJ1-2, the V gene TRBV7-2, with TRBD1 identical over 8 bases. CDR1 and CDR2 from the germline V gene are SGHTA and FQGNSA. The ends lost 5 bases at V and 2 bases at J; junction bases unmatched: 7. This CDR3 comprises 15 residues. The CDR3 sequence: CASSAPGGANYGYTF. The CDR3 DNA follows: TGTGCCAGCAGCGCACCAGGGGGCGCCAACTATGGCTACACCTTC.

V and J are TRBV5-5 and TRBJ2-5; 9 bases fit TRBD1. Trimming at V came to 3 bases and at J to 4 bases, leaving 7 bases not matched to a gene. CDR1 SGHKS and CDR2 YYEKEE come from the germline V gene (reference sequence). The CDR3 sequence is 15 residues long. CDR3: CASSWGQGGRETQYF. CDR3 nucleotides: TGTGCCAGCAGCTGGGGACAGGGTGGACGAGAGACCCAGTACTTC.